The TCR beta chain under discussion was sequenced for a study of T-cell memory formation after mild COVID-19. V lost 7 bases and J 1 base, leaving 24 bases between the germline ends. This CDR3 has 18 residues. 5'RACE with constant-segment primers yielded barcoded, UMI-tagged TCR alpha and TCR beta cDNA libraries. One entry per CDR3 protein results from TCRdb running MiXCR on the 5' RACE reads. This sample carries roughly 200,000 distinct CDR3 sequences, approximately 20% of them seen once, and the ten largest clones take around 2.4%. The chain carries TRBV12-3 or TRBV12-4 and TRBJ2-3; D might be TRBD1 or TRBD2, each matching 5 bases. This TCR was recovered from an adult woman who had mild COVID-19 (a few samples of this study predate the infection). Cell type and time point are not known. Sample: PBMCs or a T cell subset sorted from them (not recorded which). The chain's CDR3 is CASKPRPRGLLRTDTQYF. DNA of the CDR3: TGTGCCAGCAAACCCCGGCCCCGGGGCCTGCTCCGCACAGATACGCAGTATTTT.